This paragraph covers one T cell receptor beta chain sequence. Its antigen is still unknown. Nothing much larger sits one base from this clone, and base qualities are not available. The sample belongs to a study of blood T cell repertoires in COVID-19 (dated by TCRdb to the early 2020s). About the full investigation: Samples covering the acute and convalescent phases of COVID-19 were provided by collaborators in the United States, Italy and Spain. The prospective study material was composed of cDNA or gDNA derived from T cells, B-cell-depleted T cells, or PBMCs. Nearly every sample came with metadata listing a de-identified subject ID, COVID-19 status, age in years and sex. The samples were drawn from two sources: the first 160 participants of the ongoing ImmuneRACE study, and 1,200 or so subjects contributed by 6 global collaborators. A freely available public database, intended as a resource for researchers studying the immune response to SARS-CoV-2, is where the repertoires were released. Where HLA class I and class II types were available, the types were taken from metadata supplied by the sample provider, not from assay-based typing. Deeply sampled blood TCRbeta repertoires from subjects exposed to, actively infected with, or recovered from COVID-19 were included in the dataset. On the study overall, not on this receptor specifically: Clinical and demographic metadata were provided uncurated, with the amount varying by source and participant.

Collaborating institutions collected whole blood in K2EDTA tubes following their own protocols. For TCRbeta analysis, collaborators shipped samples in one of three forms: frozen whole blood, isolated PBMCs, or DNA extracted from either of those sample types. The immunoSEQ Assay, a bias-controlled multiplex PCR, was used to amplify TCRbeta CDR3 regions from genomic DNA. The original methods were these. Nucleated cell counts per sample were estimated from amplification of reference gene primers within the assay. To quantify the absolute abundance of each unique TCRbeta CDR3 rearrangement, sequence reads were collapsed and filtered. For each sample, productive Simpson clonality was calculated by taking the square root of Simpson's diversity index across productive rearrangements. This immuneACCESS table, as held by TCRdb, lists in-frame sequences with V and J called but not all clones. Of the missing ones, under half trace to an unresolved V gene in checked studies; the others have no known cause. The V and J calls and clone size were taken over from that table, and D and trimming were inferred from the DNA. This sample gives hundreds of thousands of clones in total; approximately 87% of them show up just once. Roughly 4% of the sample belongs to the ten largest clones.

Clipping removes 1 base from V and 0 bases from J, with 7 as the unmatched junction base count. The CDR3 sequence holds 17 residues, the cysteine and phenylalanine included. Here the CDR3 DNA is all that survives: 51 bases in frame from base 1. CDR1 and CDR2 are read off the germline V gene as SGHTS and YDEGEE. This receptor chain uses TRBV5-8 and TRBJ2-1; 7 nucleotides in the junction match TRBD2. This TCR derives from a woman between 50 and 59 years old with active or convalescent COVID-19. Sequencing was done on a sample of peripheral blood. The DNA sequence is as follows: TGTGCCAGCAGCTTGAGGGGCGGGAGCGGCTCCTACAATGAGCAGTTCTTC. This translates into CASSLRGGSGSYNEQFF.